This TCR beta chain derives from a study of T cell responses to AZD1222 COVID-19 vaccine. A remark on this clone: The antigen is unknown.

Some clones are missing from TCRdb's copy, which holds only in-frame ones; the method was immunoSEQ multiplex PCR. This table holds some 200,000 clones, around 94% found once. The study, taken as a whole, reports: Without day 14 samples, only post-peak T cell repertoires were studied. Baseline antibody screening turned up just a handful of seropositive AZD1222 recipients.

Germline CDR1 is SNHLY and CDR2 is FYNNEI. There are 15 residues in the CDR3. With 3 bases removed from V and 0 bases from J, the gap between germline ends came to 9 bases. The sequence was collected from an adult who received the MenACWY meningococcal vaccine as a control. The sequencing here drew on peripheral blood, taken 28 days after the second dose of the MenACWY control vaccine. The rearrangement joins TRBV2 to TRBJ2-1; a weak D match, TRBD2 (5 bases). The CDR3 loop reads CASSDDGNSYNEQFF. The CDR3 coding sequence is TGTGCCAGCAGTGACGACGGGAACTCCTACAATGAGCAGTTCTTC.